Each of the 2 T cell receptor beta chains below was sequenced from the same sample in a study of blood T cell repertoires in COVID-19. Sequencing was performed with immunoSEQ multiplex PCR; in TCRdb, only in-frame clones are kept and a portion is missing. The table lists about 98,000 clones, roughly 82% of them singletons. The specimen sequenced was peripheral blood. The source of these receptors is a man between 65 and 80 years old with active or convalescent COVID-19.

The chain recombines TRBV6-5 with TRBJ1-4, with D hard to call. The CDR3 extends over 13 amino acids. Trimming pared 4 bases from V and 7 bases from J, leaving 10 bases between. The germline gives CDR1 MNHEY, CDR2 SVGAGI. The CDR3: CASSLRALEKLFF. CDR3 DNA: TGTGCCAGCAGTTTACGAGCCCTTGAAAAACTGTTTTTT.

The chain recombines TRBV3-1 (or the pseudogene TRBV3-2) with TRBJ2-5; D is ambiguous. CDR3 size: 12 residues. CDR1 and CDR2 (germline): LGHDT, YNNKEL (reference sequence). Deletions cut 0 bases from V and 5 bases from J, with 4 bases between. The CDR3 here is CASSQDRETQYF. The CDR3 DNA reads as TGTGCCAGCAGCCAAGATCGGGAGACCCAGTACTTC.